The sequence of this T cell receptor (beta chain) was determined in a study of blood T cells in healthy people across ages. Background on the study: Template switching recovered approximately one barcoded beta molecule for every two T cells. Study outcomes and limitations: Roughly linear age-related decline in beta diversity appeared, significant by age 40. Leaving the PBMCs unsorted stopped any conclusive comparison of naive versus antigen-experienced cells.

Comment on this clonotype: Its target is unknown.

The V end lost 0 bases, the J end lost 7 bases, and 10 bases lay between the germline ends. The germline V gene has CDR1 SGHRS and CDR2 YFSETQ. This CDR3 comprises 13 residues. Next came a second PCR, run for about 6 to 11 cycles, which used a sample-barcoded 5' primer along with a J-beta primer mix. A single record per CDR3 protein comes from TCRdb applying MiXCR to the 5' RACE reads. The sample comprises fewer than 1,000,000 distinct CDR3 sequences, more than 35% of which are singletons, and around 18% rests with the top ten. V usage is TRBV5-1 and J usage is TRBJ1-2, with D tentatively TRBD1 (6 bases). The source of this sequence is an elderly man in good health. Input material: blood. This CDR3 is CASSLGGAVGYTF. In DNA form, the CDR3 reads TGCGCCAGCAGCTTGGGGGGGGCCGTTGGCTACACCTTC.